This T cell receptor (beta chain) was sequenced for a study of CD8 T cells in ankylosing spondylitis. Details on this clonotype: Its antigen is still unknown.

5'-RACE, quantitative and with molecular barcodes, yielded the TCR beta libraries. TCRdb itself ran the 5' RACE reads through MiXCR, one entry per CDR3 protein. The sample records 200,000 or so distinct CDR3 sequences, 20% to 30% being singletons. Study conclusions and caveats: It was reported that disease-linked clones were significantly enriched in matched ankylosing spondylitis synovial fluid. Reports of some motif variants in reactive arthritis synovial fluid and blood predate this one.

V shed 7 bases and J shed 0 bases, with 7 bases lying between them. There are 14 residues in the CDR3. The chain joins TRBV12-3 or TRBV12-4 to TRBJ1-6; no clear D. The TCR comes from a male donor with ankylosing spondylitis or in good health (not recorded which). Material for sequencing was blood, either unsorted or a sorted T cell fraction (not recorded which). The CDR3 DNA sequence: TGTGCCAGCAAAACCAGCTCCTATAATTCACCCCTCCACTTT. It codes for CASKTSSYNSPLHF.